This T cell receptor (beta chain) was found in a study of control samples from healthy donors and cancer patients. The CDR3 contains 15 residues. Trimming took 5 bases from V and 5 from J; bases not matched to a gene: 4. CDR1 and CDR2 (germline): SGHAT, FQDESV (reference sequence). Some clones are missing from TCRdb's copy, which holds only in-frame ones; the method was immunoSEQ multiplex PCR. The sample contains 350,000 to 450,000 clones, 90% of which appear only once. This receptor was obtained from a man aged 40-49 years with head and neck cancer. Sequenced material: PBMCs. This chain links TRBV11-1 with TRBJ2-3; 13 positions match TRBD2. CDR3 protein: CASSTSGREQDTQYF. For the CDR3, the DNA is TGTGCCAGCAGCACTAGCGGGAGGGAACAAGATACGCAGTATTTT.